Presented here are 9 T cell receptor beta chains from one specimen sequenced in a study of CD8 T cells in Susac syndrome. Reverse transcription of roughly 0.5 to 1 ug RNA was carried out with random hexamers. TCRdb passed the immunoSEQ multiplex PCR reads through MiXCR, listing each CDR3 protein once. Of about 160,000 distinct CDR3 sequences detected, approximately 93% appear once; the ten largest clones hold 0.08% to 0.095%. Sequencing was performed on CD4+ T cells from PBMCs. The receptors were gathered from a human donor with multiple sclerosis.

The J gene is TRBJ1-5, the V gene TRBV30; no clear D gene. There are 13 residues in the CDR3. Germline values: CDR1 GTSNPN, CDR2 SVGIG (reference sequence). V shed 0 bases and J shed 4 bases, with 7 bases lying between them. The CDR3: CAWSVLNNQPQHF. The CDR3 DNA reads as TGTGCCTGGAGTGTTCTCAATAATCAGCCCCAGCATTTT. The entire variable domain, with the rest obtained from reference TRBV30 and TRBJ1-5, is as follows: SQTIHQWPATLVQPVGSPLSLECTVEGTSNPNLYWYRQAAGRGLQLLFYSVGIGQISSEVPQNLSASRPQDRQFILSSKKLLLSDSGFYLCAWSVLNNQPQHFGDGTRLSIL.

This chain joins TRBV5-1 and TRBJ2-1; 8 bases line up with TRBD1. Germline V gene data show CDR1 as SGHRS and CDR2 as YFSETQ. CDR3 length equals 16 residues. V trimming: 3 bases; J trimming: 1 base; junction bases outside the gene matches: 6. In DNA form, the CDR3 reads TGCGCCAGCAGCTCAGGGGGCGGGGTGTCCTACAATGAGCAGTTCTTC. Translated: CASSSGGGVSYNEQFF.

V gene TRBV6-5 combines with J gene TRBJ1-1, with D unclear. Germline V gene lookup returns CDR1 MNHEY and CDR2 SVGAGI. The CDR3 sequence is 14 residues long. Trimming left V 5 bases short and J 3 bases short, with 13 bases between. This CDR3 is CASSNGRRYTEAFF. DNA for the CDR3: TGTGCCAGCAGTAACGGACGGCGTTACACTGAAGCTTTCTTT.

This chain uses TRBV6-6 with TRBJ2-7; a possible D gene is TRBD2 (6 bases). The CDR3 is 11 residues long. Trimming pared 11 bases from V and 6 bases from J, leaving 14 bases between. Germline values: CDR1 MNHNY, CDR2 SVGAGI (reference sequence). CDR3 sequence reads: CAASSGGEQYF. CDR3 DNA: TGTGCCGCATCCTCCGGGGGCGAGCAGTACTTC.

This rearrangement joins TRBV29-1 to TRBJ2-3; tentative D call: TRBD2 (6 bases). CDR3 length equals 12 residues. Germline CDR1 SQVTM, CDR2 ANQGSEA. With 8 bases removed from V and 1 base from J, the gap between germline ends came to 10 bases. CDR3 bases: TGCAGCCAAGGAGGGGGCACAGATACGCAGTATTTT. Its protein is CSQGGGTDTQYF.

The chain links TRBV5-6 to TRBJ2-1; 11 bases are shared with TRBD2. The CDR3 totals 18 residues. The V and J ends lost 2 bases and 1 base, in that order; junction bases with no gene match: 8. Germline CDR1 SGHDT, CDR2 YYEEEE. The CDR3: CASSFRLAGTYSYNEQFF. The DNA for the CDR3 is TGTGCCAGCAGCTTCCGACTAGCGGGGACCTATTCCTACAATGAGCAGTTCTTC.

The J gene is TRBJ1-5, the V gene TRBV6-6; D remains unclear. The V gene's germline CDR1 is MNHNY and CDR2 SVGAGI (reference sequence). The CDR3 runs 16 residues. V dropped 4 bases and J dropped 0 bases, with 13 bases sitting between them. The CDR3 is CASSWRSQYSNQPQHF. CDR3 in DNA: TGTGCCAGCAGTTGGAGGTCACAGTATAGCAATCAGCCCCAGCATTTT.

The chain combines TRBV6-5 with TRBJ2-1; 8 nucleotides align to TRBD1. The germline V gene encodes CDR1 MNHEY and CDR2 SVGAGI. The CDR3 is made up of 14 amino acids. V lost 4 bases to trimming and J lost 5 bases; unmatched junction nucleotides: 4. The CDR3 sequence: CASSFQGQDNEQFF. CDR3 DNA: TGTGCCAGCAGTTTCCAGGGACAGGACAATGAGCAGTTCTTC.

The rearrangement joins TRBV5-1 to TRBJ1-1; 10 bases map to TRBD1. Per the germline V gene, CDR1 is SGHRS and CDR2 is YFSETQ. The CDR3 runs 14 residues. V gave up 4 bases and J gave up 3 bases; unmatched junction bases: 3. The CDR3 sequence is CASSPDRGYTEAFF. The CDR3 nucleotides read TGCGCCAGCAGCCCGGACAGGGGGTACACTGAAGCTTTCTTT.